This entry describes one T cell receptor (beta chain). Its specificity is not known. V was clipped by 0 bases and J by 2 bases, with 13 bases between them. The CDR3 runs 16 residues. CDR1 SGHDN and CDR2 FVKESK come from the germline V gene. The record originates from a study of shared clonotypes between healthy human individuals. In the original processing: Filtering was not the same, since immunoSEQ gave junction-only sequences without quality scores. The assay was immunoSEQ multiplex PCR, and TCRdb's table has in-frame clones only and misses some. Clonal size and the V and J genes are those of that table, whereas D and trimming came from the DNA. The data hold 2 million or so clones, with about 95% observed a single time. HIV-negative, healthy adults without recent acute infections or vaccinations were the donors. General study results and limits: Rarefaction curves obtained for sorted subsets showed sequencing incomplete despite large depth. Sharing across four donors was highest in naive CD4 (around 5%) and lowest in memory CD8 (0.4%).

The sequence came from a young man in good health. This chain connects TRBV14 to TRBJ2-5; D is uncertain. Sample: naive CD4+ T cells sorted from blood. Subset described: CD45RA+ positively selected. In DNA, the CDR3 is TGTGCCAGCAGCCAAGATATGGGTCTGGGACAAGAGACCCAGTACTTC. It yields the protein CASSQDMGLGQETQYF.